The following is a TCR beta chain sequence with its context. The sample comes from a study of shared clonotypes between healthy human individuals. Trimming cost V 1 base and J 4 bases, with 7 bases left between them. Germline CDR1 reads SSHAT; CDR2 reads FNYEAQ (reference sequence). There are 13 residues in the CDR3. Only in-frame clones appear in the TCRdb table, and some are missing; sequencing was by immunoSEQ multiplex PCR. The sample carries about 710,000 clones, around four fifths recorded once. The rearrangement uses TRBV7-7 and TRBJ2-5, with D unclear. Sample: memory CD4+ T cells sorted from blood. The sample's subset: CD45RA-negative fraction. The source of this sequence is a woman in her thirties in good health. The chain's CDR3 is CASSLVRVETQYF. The DNA of the CDR3 is TGTGCCAGCAGCTTAGTAAGGGTAGAGACCCAGTACTTC.